The 18 T cell receptor beta chains below come from one sample, sequenced in a study of cytomegalovirus exposure and HLA in healthy donors. The PCR used 60 Vbeta and 13 Jbeta primers. Profiling relied on immunoSEQ multiplex PCR, and the TCRdb table lists in-frame clones only, not all of them. The sample has over 150,000 clones; 75% to 85% are singletons. Sequences were obtained from PBMCs. Receptors were obtained from a woman between 55 and 75 years old in good health and CMV-seropositive.

This sequence joins TRBV5-4 and TRBJ2-3; D perhaps matches TRBD2 (6 bases). V lost 6 bases and J lost 2, with 19 bases in between. Germline V gene lookup returns CDR1 SGHNT and CDR2 YYREEE (reference sequence). This CDR3 contains 16 residues. The CDR3 DNA follows: TGTGCCAGCACCGAACGACTAGGCCCTTCCACAGATACGCAGTATTTT. It is translated as CASTERLGPSTDTQYF.

This clone was counted between two and nine times. This chain connects TRBV7-9 to TRBJ2-4; 8 bases are shared with TRBD1. From germline, CDR1 is SEHNR and CDR2 FQNEAQ (reference sequence). V lost 6 bases, J lost 6 bases, and 7 bases stayed unmatched. The CDR3 is 14 amino acids. The CDR3 sequence is CASSLTGDGNIQYF. CDR3 DNA sequence: TGTGCCAGCAGTTTGACAGGGGACGGAAACATTCAGTACTTC.

The chain combines TRBV13 with TRBJ2-1; 9 bases are a match to TRBD2. Trimming cost V 4 bases and J 4 bases; bases outside gene matches: 8. The CDR3 is 16 amino acids. The V gene's germline CDR1 is PRHDT and CDR2 FYEKMQ (reference sequence). The CDR3 DNA reads as TGTGCCAGCAGCTACGGCGGGCGGGGGGGTTACAATGAGCAGTTCTTC. It yields the protein CASSYGGRGGYNEQFF. Based on the CDR3 plus reference TRBV13 and TRBJ2-1, the full variable domain is AAGVIQSPRHLIKEKRETATLKCYPIPRHDTVYWYQQGPGQDPQFLISFYEKMQSDKGSIPDRFSAQQFSDYHSELNMSSLELGDSALYFCASSYGGRGGYNEQFFGPGTRLTVL.

V gene TRBV14 combines with J gene TRBJ2-7; 10 nucleotides align to TRBD1. V shed 1 base and J 2 bases; nucleotides not matched to a gene: 2. The CDR3 extends over 15 amino acids. Per germline, CDR1 SGHDN and CDR2 FVKESK. CDR3 in DNA: TGTGCCAGCAGCCAAGGGACAGGGGGTCCCTACGAGCAGTACTTC. Its translation is CASSQGTGGPYEQYF.

This clone was observed a handful of times. The V and J genes are TRBV6-1 and TRBJ2-7; D gene ambiguous. CDR3 size: 15 residues. In germline, CDR1 is MNHNS, CDR2 SASEGT. V gave up 5 bases and J gave up 3 bases, with 17 bases separating them. Here the CDR3 DNA reads TGTGCCAGCAGTTTTCGGTCGACGGGTATCTACGAGCAGTACTTC. Its translation: CASSFRSTGIYEQYF.

J is TRBJ2-7 and V is TRBV5-1, with a tentative D call TRBD1 (6 bases). Germline V gene lookup returns CDR1 SGHRS and CDR2 YFSETQ. There are 14 residues in the CDR3. V was trimmed by 4 bases and J by 5 bases, leaving 16 bases between them. This chain's CDR3 is CASSPATGNNEQYF. Written as DNA, the CDR3 is TGCGCCAGCAGCCCCGCAACAGGGAACAACGAGCAGTACTTC.

This clone has a handful of counts. The chain joins TRBV11-2 to TRBJ1-1; D not certain. Trimming stripped 5 bases from V and 0 bases from J, with 7 bases between. CDR3 length equals 13 residues. Germline-derived CDR1 and CDR2 are SGHAT and FQNNGV. In DNA, the CDR3 is TGTGCCAGCAGCGCGGGGATGAACACTGAAGCTTTCTTT. As protein: CASSAGMNTEAFF.

The chain recombines TRBV11-2 with TRBJ1-3, with 7 bases lining up with TRBD1. V lost 5 bases, J lost 1 base, and 8 bases stayed unmatched. The CDR3 spans 16 residues. Germline V gene sequence: CDR1 SGHAT, CDR2 FQNNGV. CDR3 bases: TGTGCCAGCAGCACCCTGACAGGGACATCTGGAAACACCATATATTTT. The encoded protein is CASSTLTGTSGNTIYF.

The gene calls are TRBV19 and TRBJ2-1; 8 positions agree with TRBD2. V trimming: 1 base; J trimming: 6 bases; junction bases outside the gene matches: 11. Germline V lookup: CDR1 LNHDA, CDR2 SQIVND (reference sequence). CDR3 size: 17 residues. DNA of the CDR3: TGTGCCAGTAGTATAGGTCGGGGGGGCGCAAGGACCAATGAGCAGTTCTTC. Translating it yields CASSIGRGGARTNEQFF.

This chain uses TRBV9 with TRBJ2-3, with D unresolved. The V gene's germline CDR1 is SGDLS and CDR2 YYNGEE. This CDR3 has 12 amino acids. V lost 3 bases and J 2 bases, leaving 4 bases between the germline ends. The chain's CDR3 is CASSAHTDTQYF. The CDR3 nucleotides are TGTGCCAGCAGCGCCCACACAGATACGCAGTATTTT.

The rearrangement uses TRBV27 and TRBJ2-3; D is ambiguous. The V and J ends lost 3 bases and 0 bases respectively, with 10 bases between them. CDR1 and CDR2 from the germline V gene are MNHEY and SMNVEV (reference sequence). The CDR3 is 15 residues long. CDR3 region: CASSFLAASTDTQYF. The CDR3 nucleotides read TGTGCCAGCAGTTTTCTGGCGGCTAGCACAGATACGCAGTATTTT.

The rearrangement joins TRBV30 to TRBJ1-2; D call uncertain. Trimming removed 3 bases at V and 8 bases at J, with 7 bases between. CDR1 is GTSNPN and CDR2 is SVGIG in the germline V gene (reference sequence). The CDR3 runs 10 residues. The CDR3: CAWRPGGYTF. CDR3 DNA sequence: TGTGCCTGGAGACCGGGGGGCTACACCTTC. Combining the CDR3 with reference TRBV30 and TRBJ1-2 gives the whole variable domain SQTIHQWPATLVQPVGSPLSLECTVEGTSNPNLYWYRQAAGRGLQLLFYSVGIGQISSEVPQNLSASRPQDRQFILSSKKLLLSDSGFYLCAWRPGGYTFGSGTRLTVV.

The chain links TRBV30 to TRBJ1-5; no clear D gene. CDR3 size: 19 residues. Germline-derived CDR1 and CDR2 are GTSNPN and SVGIG (reference sequence). Trimming stripped 2 bases from V and 0 bases from J, with 23 bases between. CDR3 in amino acids: CAWSTSLGRMRYSNQPQHF. As DNA, the CDR3 is TGTGCCTGGAGTACCAGCCTAGGGAGGATGCGGTATAGCAATCAGCCCCAGCATTTT.

In regard to this clone: The junction departs from germline at one end; a sequencing error may be responsible. This sequence joins TRBV5-4 and TRBJ2-7, with TRBD2 matching 9 bases. Germline loops: CDR1 SGHNT, CDR2 YYREEE (reference sequence). CDR3 length: 15 amino acids. The CDR3 DNA follows: TGTACCAGCAGCCGTAGCGGGAGATCAGGGTACGAGCAGTACTTC. Translated: CTSSRSGRSGYEQYF. The full variable domain, completed using reference TRBV5-4 and TRBJ2-7, is ETGVTQSPTHLIKTRGQQVTLRCSSQSGHNTVSWYQQALGQGPQFIFQYYREEENGRGNFPPRFSGLQFPNYSSELNVNALELDDSALYLCTSSRSGRSGYEQYFGPGTRLTVT.

The chain recombines TRBV4-2 with TRBJ1-5; 9 nucleotides match TRBD1. This CDR3 has 15 residues. Trimming at V came to 4 bases and at J to 7 bases, leaving 8 bases not matched to a gene. The germline CDR1 and CDR2 sequences are LGHNA and YNFKEQ. CDR3 amino acids: CASSPGQGAMQPQHF. The CDR3 region has the DNA TGTGCCAGCAGCCCGGGACAGGGAGCGATGCAGCCCCAGCATTTT.

The J gene is TRBJ2-1, the V gene TRBV5-4, with TRBD2 matching over 12 bases. Germline V gene sequence: CDR1 SGHNT, CDR2 YYREEE (reference sequence). The V segment lost 5 bases and the J segment 6 bases; nucleotides outside the gene matches: 12. The length of the CDR3 is 17 residues. The CDR3 reads CASRVTSGGLFPNEQFF. Here the CDR3 DNA reads TGTGCCAGCAGGGTGACTAGCGGGGGCCTCTTCCCCAATGAGCAGTTCTTC.

The rearrangement uses TRBV2 and TRBJ2-6, with 9 bases aligning to TRBD2. The ends lost 7 bases at V and 0 bases at J; junction bases unmatched: 4. This CDR3 has 16 amino acids. The germline V gene has CDR1 SNHLY and CDR2 FYNNEI. This CDR3 is CASKAGGRSGANVLTF. CDR3 coding DNA: TGTGCCAGCAAAGCGGGGGGCCGCTCTGGGGCCAACGTCCTGACTTTC. Complete variable domain (other parts from reference TRBV2 and TRBJ2-6): EPEVTQTPSHQVTQMGQEVILRCVPISNHLYFYWYRQILGQKVEFLVSFYNNEISEKSEIFDDQFSVERPDGSNFTLKIRSTKLEDSAMYFCASKAGGRSGANVLTFGAGSRLTVL.

This clone was picked up a small number of times. The chain employs TRBV28 and TRBJ2-1; D gene ambiguous. Per the germline V gene, CDR1 is MDHEN and CDR2 is SYDVKM. Trimming cost V 5 bases and J 3 bases, with 14 bases left between them. The CDR3 is made up of 15 amino acids. CDR3 in DNA: TGTGCCAGCAGTCCAACCCGTTCGGGCTACAATGAGCAGTTCTTC. Translating it yields CASSPTRSGYNEQFF.